This T cell receptor beta chain stems from a study of glioma-infiltrating T cells after dendritic cell vaccination. TCRdb's copy holds only in-frame clones and misses some; the assay was immunoSEQ multiplex PCR. The sample lists approximately 92,000 clones; roughly 80% were seen once. This clone has only one observation. Time point of the sample: after dendritic cell vaccination, including at tumor progression/relapse. This CDR3 region has 13 residues. The receptor was isolated from a human donor with glioblastoma. The V call is TRBV21-1, the J call TRBJ1-3. TRBV21-1 is a pseudogene segment. Sequenced here: blood, sampled after dendritic cell vaccination. The DNA for the CDR3 is TGTGCCAGCAGCAAATATATCGGAAACACCATATATTTT. Encoded protein: CASSKYIGNTIYF.